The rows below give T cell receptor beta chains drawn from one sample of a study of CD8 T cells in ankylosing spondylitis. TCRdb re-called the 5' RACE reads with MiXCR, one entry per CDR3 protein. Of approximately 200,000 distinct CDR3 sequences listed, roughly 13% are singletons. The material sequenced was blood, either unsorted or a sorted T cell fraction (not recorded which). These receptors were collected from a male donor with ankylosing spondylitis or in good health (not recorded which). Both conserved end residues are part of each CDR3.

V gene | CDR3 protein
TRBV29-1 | CSVDQGTPYEQYF
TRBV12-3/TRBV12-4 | CASSKELKTQYF
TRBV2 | CASSRRIMNTEAFF
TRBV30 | CAWSMSAPNEQFF
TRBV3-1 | CASIQGQGYTDTQYF
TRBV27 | CASSWIGEGETQYF
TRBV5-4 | CASSAGQDNEQFF
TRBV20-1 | CSARLLAGGREQYF
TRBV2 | CASSEALGLRSPLHF
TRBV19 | CASSTGFNTGELFF
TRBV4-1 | CASSQTGGPYEQYF
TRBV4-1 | CASSQVGTVITEAFF
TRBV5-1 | CASRVDSSSYNEQFF
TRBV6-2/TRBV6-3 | CASSPGRFNSPLHF
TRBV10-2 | CASSVVAGAGEQYF
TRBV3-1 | CASSPPLGLAGGAYNEQFF
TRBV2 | CASTSGSSWETQYF